This T cell receptor beta chain was retrieved from a study of T cells in Graves' hyperthyroidism and ophthalmopathy. Regarding the study as a whole: A model using 13 V-J features told ophthalmopathy apart from stable hyperthyroidism.

There were TCR beta CDR3 regions amplified from RNA transcripts. The TCR CDR3 was amplified in a first-round RT-PCR using the HTBI primer set. From the multiplex PCR reads, TCRdb called clonotypes with MiXCR, one entry per CDR3 protein. The sample has over 250,000 distinct CDR3 sequences; under 30% are singletons. Newly diagnosed hyperthyroidism patients aged 18 to 65 years had disease lasting under 2 months. The sample of blood was obtained at first hyperthyroidism diagnosis (before any ophthalmopathy symptoms). Fresh peripheral blood, 7.5 to 10 ml, yielded the PBMCs. This clonotype was found many times. Its target is unknown. The TCR was taken from a man aged 40-49 years with Graves' hyperthyroidism that later progressed to Graves' ophthalmopathy. The material sequenced was blood.

The CDR3 sequence is CSASPGGEIYEQYF. The CDR3 coding sequence is TGCAGTGCTTCCCCTGGGGGAGAAATCTACGAGCAGTACTTC. This rearrangement joins TRBV20-1 to TRBJ2-7; tentatively, D is TRBD1 or TRBD2 (5 bases each). The CDR3 consists of 14 residues. Germline CDR1 and CDR2: DFQATT and SNEGSKA (reference sequence). Trimming pared 5 bases from V and 3 bases from J, leaving 17 bases between.